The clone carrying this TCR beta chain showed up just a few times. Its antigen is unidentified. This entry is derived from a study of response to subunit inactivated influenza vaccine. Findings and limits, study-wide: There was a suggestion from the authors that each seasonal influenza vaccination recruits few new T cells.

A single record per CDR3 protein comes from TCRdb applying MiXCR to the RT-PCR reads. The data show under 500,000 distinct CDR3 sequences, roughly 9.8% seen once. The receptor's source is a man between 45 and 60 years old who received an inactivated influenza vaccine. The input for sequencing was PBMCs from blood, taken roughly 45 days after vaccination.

This CDR3 reads CSVGTTSTGELFF. Written as DNA, the CDR3 is TGCAGCGTTGGCACTACAAGCACCGGGGAGCTGTTTTTT. The chain has TRBV29-1 and TRBJ2-2; D unresolved. Germline V gene sequence: CDR1 SQVTM, CDR2 ANQGSEA. The CDR3 length is 13 residues. The V end lost 4 bases, the J end lost 4 bases, and 10 bases lay between the germline ends.